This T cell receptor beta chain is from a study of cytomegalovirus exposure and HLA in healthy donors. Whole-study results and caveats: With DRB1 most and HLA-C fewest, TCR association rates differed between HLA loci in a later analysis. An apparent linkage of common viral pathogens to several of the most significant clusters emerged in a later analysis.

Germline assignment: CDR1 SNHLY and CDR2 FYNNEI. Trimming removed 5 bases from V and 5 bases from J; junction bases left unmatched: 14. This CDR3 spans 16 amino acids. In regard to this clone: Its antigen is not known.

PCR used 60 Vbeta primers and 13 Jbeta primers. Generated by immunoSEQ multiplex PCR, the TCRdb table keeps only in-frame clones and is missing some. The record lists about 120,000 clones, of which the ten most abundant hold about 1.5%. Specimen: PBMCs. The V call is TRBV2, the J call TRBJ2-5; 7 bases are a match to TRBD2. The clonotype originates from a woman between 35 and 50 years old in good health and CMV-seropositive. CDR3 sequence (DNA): TGTGCCAGCAGTTCAACTAGCGTACCAAAGCGGGAGACCCAGTACTTC. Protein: CASSSTSVPKRETQYF.